A selection of T cell receptor beta chains follows, all from one sample in a study of cytomegalovirus exposure and HLA in healthy donors. This table comes from immunoSEQ multiplex PCR, and its TCRdb copy is limited to in-frame clones, with some not included. The profile shows roughly 150,000 clones, about 88% of them singletons. The sequencing sample was made of PBMCs. Receptor source: a woman aged 18 to 35 in good health and CMV-seronegative. Each CDR3 is given with its conserved first and last residue. A D gene is named only where the DNA matches it firmly. Part of the rows lack a size; the others show once, few, many or a class for expanded clones.

clone_size,d_call,v_call,j_call,cdr3_aa,cdr3_nt
.,.,TRBV27,TRBJ2-7,CASSLGVGEAYEQYF,TGTGCCAGCAGTTTAGGGGTAGGGGAGGCTTACGAGCAGTACTTC
.,TRBD1,TRBV2,TRBJ2-2,CASSGTGAIGGELFF,TGTGCCAGCAGTGGGACAGGGGCTATCGGCGGGGAGCTGTTTTTT
.,TRBD2,TRBV7-2,TRBJ2-7,CASSPGLGGASYEQYF,TGTGCCAGCAGCCCAGGTCTCGGGGGGGCCTCCTACGAGCAGTACTTC
.,.,TRBV10-1,TRBJ1-5,CASSPGGNQPQHF,TGCGCCAGCAGTCCTGGAGGGAATCAGCCCCAGCATTTT
.,TRBD2,TRBV2,TRBJ2-1,CASSWRAGGVFNEQFF,TGTGCCAGCTCCTGGAGGGCGGGAGGGGTATTCAATGAGCAGTTCTTC
.,.,TRBV2,TRBJ1-2,CASSDRRIHGYTF,TGTGCCAGCAGTGACCGCAGGATCCATGGCTACACCTTC
.,TRBD1,TRBV29-1,TRBJ2-5,CSARDSHQETQYF,TGCAGCGCCCGGGACAGCCACCAAGAGACCCAGTACTTC
.,TRBD1,TRBV2,TRBJ1-1,CASSGQGNTEAFF,TGTGCCAGCAGTGGACAGGGGAACACTGAAGCTTTCTTT
.,.,TRBV18,TRBJ2-3,CASFSTTDTQYF,TGTGCCAGCTTCTCGACAACAGATACGCAGTATTTT
once,TRBD1,TRBV11-1,TRBJ1-1,CASSLLTGSTEAFF,TGTGCCAGCAGCCTGTTGACAGGGAGCACTGAAGCTTTCTTT
.,TRBD1,TRBV29-1,TRBJ2-7,CSVRQGTYEQYF,TGCAGCGTGAGACAGGGGACCTACGAGCAGTACTTC
once,.,TRBV5-4,TRBJ1-3,CASSLAGNRNTIYF,TGTGCCAGCAGCTTGGCAGGGAACCGGAACACCATATATTTT
.,TRBD1,TRBV30,TRBJ2-2,CAWGPGQDTGELFF,TGTGCCTGGGGGCCGGGACAGGACACCGGGGAGCTGTTTTTT
.,TRBD1,TRBV19,TRBJ1-5,CASSDRVGQPQHF,TGTGCCAGTAGTGACAGGGTAGGTCAGCCCCAGCATTTT
.,.,TRBV4-2,TRBJ2-1,CASSQGTFEQFF,TGTGCCAGCAGCCAAGGGACTTTTGAGCAGTTCTTC
few,TRBD1,TRBV9,TRBJ2-3,CASSTTVDRDTQYF,TGTGCCAGCAGCACCACCGTGGACAGGGATACGCAGTATTTT
.,TRBD1,TRBV4-3,TRBJ1-6,CASSQDDRGRPLHF,TGCGCCAGCAGCCAAGATGACAGGGGGCGACCCCTCCACTTT